This T cell receptor beta chain was profiled in a study of Graves' ophthalmopathy and Graves' hyperthyroidism. Study-wide points: At 65% to 71% sensitivity and 72% to 75% specificity, the model predicted progression of the ophthalmopathy.

Presentation of ophthalmopathy in the donors involved moderate-to-severe activity, CAS ≥3, NOSPECS ≥4 and a duration under 3 months. PBMCs came from approximately 10 ml of fresh peripheral blood. Amplification of TCR beta CDR3 regions used RNA transcripts. The first-round RT-PCR employed HTBI primers together with the Qiagen OneStep RT-PCR kit. A multiplex PCR was then performed as the second round. TCRdb fed the multiplex PCR reads into MiXCR, producing one record per CDR3 protein. The sample includes hundreds of thousands of distinct CDR3 sequences, 35% to 50% seen only once; the top ten take about 3.3%. The germline V gene encodes CDR1 LNHDA and CDR2 SQIVND (reference sequence). CDR3 size: 16 residues. V shed 7 bases and J 6 bases; nucleotides not matched to a gene: 12. A word on this clonotype: Its antigen is not known.

The chain employs TRBV19 and TRBJ2-2, with TRBD2 identical over 9 bases. This TCR was sampled from an adult man with Graves' ophthalmopathy. Source material: peripheral blood. CDR3 residues: CASNSGSGRNAGELFF. CDR3 nucleotide sequence: TGTGCCAGTAATAGCGGGAGCGGAAGAAACGCCGGGGAGCTGTTTTTT.